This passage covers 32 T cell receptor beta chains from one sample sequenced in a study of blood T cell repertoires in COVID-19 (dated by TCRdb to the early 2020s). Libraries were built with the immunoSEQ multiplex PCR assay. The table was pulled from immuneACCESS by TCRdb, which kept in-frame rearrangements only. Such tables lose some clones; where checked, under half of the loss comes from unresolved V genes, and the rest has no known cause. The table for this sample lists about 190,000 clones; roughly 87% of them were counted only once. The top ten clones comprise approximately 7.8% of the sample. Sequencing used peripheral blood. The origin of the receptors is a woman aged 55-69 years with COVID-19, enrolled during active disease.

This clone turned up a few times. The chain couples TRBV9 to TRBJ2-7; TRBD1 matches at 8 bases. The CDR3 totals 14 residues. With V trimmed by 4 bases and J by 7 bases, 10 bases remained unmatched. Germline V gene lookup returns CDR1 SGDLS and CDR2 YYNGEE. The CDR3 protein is CASSTLDRAREQYF. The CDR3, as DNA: TGTGCCAGCAGCACCTTGGACAGGGCTCGGGAGCAGTACTTC.

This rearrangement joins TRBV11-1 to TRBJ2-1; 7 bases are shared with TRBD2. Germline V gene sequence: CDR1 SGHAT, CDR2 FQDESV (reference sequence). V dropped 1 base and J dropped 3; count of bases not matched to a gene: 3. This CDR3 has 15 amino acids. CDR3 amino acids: CASSLEGGNYNEQFF. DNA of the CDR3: TGTGCCAGCAGCTTAGAGGGAGGGAACTACAATGAGCAGTTCTTC.

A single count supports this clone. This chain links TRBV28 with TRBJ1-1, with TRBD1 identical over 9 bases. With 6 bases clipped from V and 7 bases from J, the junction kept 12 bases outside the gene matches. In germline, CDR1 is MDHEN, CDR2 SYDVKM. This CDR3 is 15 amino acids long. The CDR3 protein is CASSLSTGGKGEAFF. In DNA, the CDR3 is TGTGCCAGCAGCCTCTCAACAGGGGGCAAGGGTGAAGCTTTCTTT. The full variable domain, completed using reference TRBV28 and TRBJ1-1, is DVKVTQSSRYLVKRTGEKVFLECVQDMDHENMFWYRQDPGLGLRLIYFSYDVKMKEKGDIPEGYSVSREKKERFSLILESASTNQTSMYLCASSLSTGGKGEAFFGQGTRLTVV.

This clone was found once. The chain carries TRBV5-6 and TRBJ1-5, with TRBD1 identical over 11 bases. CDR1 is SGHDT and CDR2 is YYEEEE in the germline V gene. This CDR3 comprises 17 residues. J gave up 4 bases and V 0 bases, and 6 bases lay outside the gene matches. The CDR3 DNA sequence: TGTGCCAGCAGCTTGGGGAGGACAGGGGGCCTGAATCAGCCCCAGCATTTT. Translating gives CASSLGRTGGLNQPQHF.

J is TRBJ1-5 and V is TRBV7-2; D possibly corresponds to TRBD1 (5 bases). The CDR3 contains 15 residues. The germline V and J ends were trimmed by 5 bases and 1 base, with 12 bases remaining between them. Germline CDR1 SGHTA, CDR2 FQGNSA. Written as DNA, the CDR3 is TGTGCCAGCAGCCCCGGGGGAGGAAGCAATCAGCCCCAGCATTTT. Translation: CASSPGGGSNQPQHF. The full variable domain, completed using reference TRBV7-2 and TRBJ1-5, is GAGVSQSPSNKVTEKGKDVELRCDPISGHTALYWYRQSLGQGLEFLIYFQGNSAPDKSGLPSDRFSAERTGGSVSTLTIQRTQQEDSAVYLCASSPGGGSNQPQHFGDGTRLSIL.

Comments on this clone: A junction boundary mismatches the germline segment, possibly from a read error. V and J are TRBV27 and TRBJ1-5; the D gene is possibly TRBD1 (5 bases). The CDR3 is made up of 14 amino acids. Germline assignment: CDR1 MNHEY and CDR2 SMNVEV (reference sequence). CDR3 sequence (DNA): TGTGCCAGCAGTTTAGCCGAGGGACCCTGGAGGGTTTATTTT. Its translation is CASSLAEGPWRVYF.

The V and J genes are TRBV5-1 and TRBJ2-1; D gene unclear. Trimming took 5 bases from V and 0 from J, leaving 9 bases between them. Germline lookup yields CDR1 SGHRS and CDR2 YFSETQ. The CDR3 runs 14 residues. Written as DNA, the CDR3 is TGCGCCAGCAGTTGGTCTAACTCCTACAATGAGCAGTTCTTC. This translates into CASSWSNSYNEQFF.

The chain's CDR3 is CASSSGANEQFF. CDR3 bases: TGTGCCAGCAGTTCAGGGGCAAATGAGCAGTTCTTC. The chain joins TRBV27 to TRBJ2-1; TRBD1 is a possible D gene (6 bases). This CDR3 has 12 residues. Germline lookup yields CDR1 MNHEY and CDR2 SMNVEV (reference sequence). V was shortened by 4 bases and J by 7 bases, with 8 bases between the two germline ends.

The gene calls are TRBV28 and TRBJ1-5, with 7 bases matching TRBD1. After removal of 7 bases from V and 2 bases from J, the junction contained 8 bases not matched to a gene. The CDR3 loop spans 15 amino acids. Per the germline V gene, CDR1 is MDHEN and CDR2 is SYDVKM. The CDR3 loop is CASTAPGGGNQPQHF. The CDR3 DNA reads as TGTGCCAGCACCGCCCCAGGGGGAGGCAATCAGCCCCAGCATTTT.

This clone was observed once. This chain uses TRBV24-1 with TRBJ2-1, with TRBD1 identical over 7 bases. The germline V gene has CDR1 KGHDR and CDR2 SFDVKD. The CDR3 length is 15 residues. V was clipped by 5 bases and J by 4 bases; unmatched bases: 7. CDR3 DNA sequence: TGTGCCACCAGTGGTAGGGGGCAGGAGTACAATGAGCAGTTCTTC. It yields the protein CATSGRGQEYNEQFF.

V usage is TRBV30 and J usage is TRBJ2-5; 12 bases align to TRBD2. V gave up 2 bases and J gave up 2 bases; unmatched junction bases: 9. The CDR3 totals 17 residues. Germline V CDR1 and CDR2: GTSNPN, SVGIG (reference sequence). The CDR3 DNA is TGTGCCTGGAGTAAACTAGCGGGAGGCGTGTATCAAGAGACCCAGTACTTC. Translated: CAWSKLAGGVYQETQYF.

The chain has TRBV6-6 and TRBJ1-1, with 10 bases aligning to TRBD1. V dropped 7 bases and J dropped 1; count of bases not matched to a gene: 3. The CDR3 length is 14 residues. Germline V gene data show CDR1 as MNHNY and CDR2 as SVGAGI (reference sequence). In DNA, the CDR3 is TGTGCCAGCATTGGGGACAGGGGGAACACTGAAGCTTTCTTT. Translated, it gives CASIGDRGNTEAFF.

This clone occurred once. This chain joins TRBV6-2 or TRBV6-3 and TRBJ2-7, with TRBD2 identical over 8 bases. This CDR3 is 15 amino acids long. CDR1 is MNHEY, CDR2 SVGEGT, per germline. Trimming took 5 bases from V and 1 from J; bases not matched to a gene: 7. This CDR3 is CASSLPGLGSYEQYF. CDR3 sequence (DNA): TGTGCCAGCAGTCTACCGGGACTAGGGTCCTACGAGCAGTACTTC.

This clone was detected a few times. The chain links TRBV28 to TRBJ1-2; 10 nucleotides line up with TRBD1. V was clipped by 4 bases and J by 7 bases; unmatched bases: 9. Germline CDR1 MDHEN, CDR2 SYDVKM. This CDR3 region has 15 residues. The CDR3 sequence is CASSSPTGGVVGYTF. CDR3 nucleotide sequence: TGTGCCAGCAGTTCCCCGACAGGGGGCGTAGTTGGCTACACCTTC.

As DNA, the CDR3 is TGTGCCAGCAGTGGGGAGAAGAGCTCCTACGAGCAGTACTTC. Its protein is CASSGEKSSYEQYF. J is TRBJ2-7 and V is TRBV6-6; tentatively, D is TRBD2 (5 bases). V was shortened by 5 bases and J by 0 bases, with 11 bases between the two germline ends. Germline V gene lookup returns CDR1 MNHNY and CDR2 SVGAGI (reference sequence). The CDR3 has 14 amino acids.

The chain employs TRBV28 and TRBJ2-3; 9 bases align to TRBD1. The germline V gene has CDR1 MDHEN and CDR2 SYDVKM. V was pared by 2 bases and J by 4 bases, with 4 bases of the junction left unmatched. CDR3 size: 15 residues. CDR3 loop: CASSLGTGWADTQYF. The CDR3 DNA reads TGTGCCAGCAGTTTAGGGACAGGGTGGGCAGATACGCAGTATTTT.

CDR3 residues: CATASGGDTDTQYF. In DNA form, the CDR3 reads TGTGCCACCGCCTCCGGGGGAGATACAGATACGCAGTATTTT. The chain couples TRBV19 to TRBJ2-3; perhaps TRBD2 as D (6 bases). The length of the CDR3 is 14 residues. The ends were cut back, 10 bases at V and 3 bases at J, with 17 bases in the middle. Germline V gives CDR1 LNHDA, CDR2 SQIVND (reference sequence).

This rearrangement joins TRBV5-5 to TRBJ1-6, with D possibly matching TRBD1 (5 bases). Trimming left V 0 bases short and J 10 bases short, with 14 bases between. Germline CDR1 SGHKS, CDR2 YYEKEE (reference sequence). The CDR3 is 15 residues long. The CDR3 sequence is CASSLVKGLGSPLHF. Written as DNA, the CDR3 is TGTGCCAGCAGCTTGGTCAAGGGACTAGGCTCACCCCTCCACTTT.

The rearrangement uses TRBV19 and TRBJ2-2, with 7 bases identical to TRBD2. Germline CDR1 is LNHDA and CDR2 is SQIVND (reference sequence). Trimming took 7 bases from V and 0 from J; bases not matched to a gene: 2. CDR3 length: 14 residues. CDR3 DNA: TGTGCCAGTACTAGCGGAGCGAACACCGGGGAGCTGTTTTTT. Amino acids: CASTSGANTGELFF.

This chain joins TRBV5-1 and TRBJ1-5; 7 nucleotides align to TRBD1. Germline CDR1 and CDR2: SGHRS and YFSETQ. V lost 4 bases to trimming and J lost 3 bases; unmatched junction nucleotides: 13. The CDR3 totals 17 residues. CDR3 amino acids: CASSETFSGGSNQPQHF. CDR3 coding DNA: TGCGCCAGCAGCGAAACGTTTTCAGGGGGTTCCAATCAGCCCCAGCATTTT.

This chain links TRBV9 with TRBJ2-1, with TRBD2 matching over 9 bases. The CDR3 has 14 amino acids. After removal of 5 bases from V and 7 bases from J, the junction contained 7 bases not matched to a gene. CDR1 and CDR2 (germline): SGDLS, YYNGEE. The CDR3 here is CASRPVAGVNEQFF. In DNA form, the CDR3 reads TGTGCCAGCAGGCCAGTAGCGGGAGTTAATGAGCAGTTCTTC.

CDR3 sequence: CASGQGPHQPQHF. The CDR3 nucleotides are TGTGCCAGCGGTCAGGGGCCCCATCAGCCCCAGCATTTT. The chain employs TRBV27 and TRBJ1-5, with D perhaps TRBD1 (6 bases). There are 13 residues in the CDR3. Germline assignment: CDR1 MNHEY and CDR2 SMNVEV (reference sequence). V was shortened by 8 bases and J by 5 bases, with 13 bases between the two germline ends.

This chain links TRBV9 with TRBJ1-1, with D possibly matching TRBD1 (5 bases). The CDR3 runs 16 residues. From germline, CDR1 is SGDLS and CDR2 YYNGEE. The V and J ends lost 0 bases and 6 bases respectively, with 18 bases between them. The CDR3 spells CASSVDPVGGKAEAFF. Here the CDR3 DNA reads TGTGCCAGCAGCGTAGACCCCGTTGGGGGGAAGGCTGAAGCTTTCTTT. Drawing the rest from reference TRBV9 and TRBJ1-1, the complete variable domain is DSGVTQTPKHLITATGQRVTLRCSPRSGDLSVYWYQQSLDQGLQFLIQYYNGEERAKGNILERFSAQQFPDLHSELNLSSLELGDSALYFCASSVDPVGGKAEAFFGQGTRLTVV.

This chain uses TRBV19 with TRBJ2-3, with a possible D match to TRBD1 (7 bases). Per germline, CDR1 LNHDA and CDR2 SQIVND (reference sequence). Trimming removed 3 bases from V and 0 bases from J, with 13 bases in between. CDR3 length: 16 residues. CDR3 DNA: TGTGCCAGTAGTATTGGGGGGACAGCTAGCACAGATACGCAGTATTTT. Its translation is CASSIGGTASTDTQYF.

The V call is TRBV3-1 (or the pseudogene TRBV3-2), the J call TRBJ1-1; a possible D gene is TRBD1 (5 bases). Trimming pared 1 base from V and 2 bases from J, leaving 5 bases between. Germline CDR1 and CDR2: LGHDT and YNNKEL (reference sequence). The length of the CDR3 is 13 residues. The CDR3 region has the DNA TGTGCCAGCAGCCAAGGGGGCAACACTGAAGCTTTCTTT. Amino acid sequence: CASSQGGNTEAFF.

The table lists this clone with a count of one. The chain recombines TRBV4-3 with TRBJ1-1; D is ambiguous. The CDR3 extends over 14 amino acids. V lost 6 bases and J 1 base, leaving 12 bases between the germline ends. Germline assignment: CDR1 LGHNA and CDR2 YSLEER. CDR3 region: CASSHQRRNTEAFF. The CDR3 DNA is TGCGCCAGCAGTCATCAGAGGCGGAACACTGAAGCTTTCTTT.

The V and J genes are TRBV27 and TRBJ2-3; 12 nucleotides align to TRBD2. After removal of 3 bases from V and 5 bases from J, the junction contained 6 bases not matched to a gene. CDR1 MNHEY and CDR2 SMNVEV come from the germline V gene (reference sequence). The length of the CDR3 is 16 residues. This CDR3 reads CASSFLAGGRVDTQYF. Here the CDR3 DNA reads TGTGCCAGCAGTTTCCTAGCGGGGGGGCGTGTAGATACGCAGTATTTT.

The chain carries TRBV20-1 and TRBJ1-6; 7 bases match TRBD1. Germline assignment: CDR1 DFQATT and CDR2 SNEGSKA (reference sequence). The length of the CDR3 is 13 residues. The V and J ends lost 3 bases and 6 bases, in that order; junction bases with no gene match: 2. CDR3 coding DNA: TGCAGTGCTAGTCAGGGGGGTAATTCACCCCTCCACTTT. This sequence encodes CSASQGGNSPLHF.

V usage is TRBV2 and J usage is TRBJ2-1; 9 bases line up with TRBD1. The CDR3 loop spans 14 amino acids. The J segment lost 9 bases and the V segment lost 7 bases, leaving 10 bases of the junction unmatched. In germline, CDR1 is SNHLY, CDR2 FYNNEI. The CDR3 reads CASMGGQGKIEQFF. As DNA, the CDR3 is TGTGCCAGCATGGGAGGACAGGGGAAGATTGAGCAGTTCTTC.

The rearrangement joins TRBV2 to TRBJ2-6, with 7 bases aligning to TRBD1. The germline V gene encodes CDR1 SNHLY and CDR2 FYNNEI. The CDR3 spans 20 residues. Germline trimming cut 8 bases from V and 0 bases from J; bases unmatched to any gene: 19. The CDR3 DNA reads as TGTGCCAGCCACTTTAGCCGACCGGGACAGCAAAGCTCTGGGGCCAACGTCCTGACTTTC. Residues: CASHFSRPGQQSSGANVLTF.

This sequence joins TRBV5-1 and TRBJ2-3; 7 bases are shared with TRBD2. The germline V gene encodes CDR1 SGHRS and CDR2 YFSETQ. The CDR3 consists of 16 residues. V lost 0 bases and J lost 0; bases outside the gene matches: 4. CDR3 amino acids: CASSLGPAGSTDTQYF. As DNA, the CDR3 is TGCGCCAGCAGCTTGGGTCCAGCGGGGAGCACAGATACGCAGTATTTT. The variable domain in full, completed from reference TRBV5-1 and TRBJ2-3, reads KAGVTQTPRYLIKTRGQQVTLSCSPISGHRSVSWYQQTPGQGLQFLFEYFSETQRNKGNFPGRFSGRQFSNSRSEMNVSTLELGDSALYLCASSLGPAGSTDTQYFGPGTRLTVL.

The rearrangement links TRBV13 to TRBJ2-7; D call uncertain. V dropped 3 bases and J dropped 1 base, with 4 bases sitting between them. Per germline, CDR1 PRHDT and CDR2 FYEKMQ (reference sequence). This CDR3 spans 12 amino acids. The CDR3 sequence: CASSFGSYEQYV. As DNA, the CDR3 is TGTGCCAGCAGCTTCGGGTCCTACGAGCAGTACGTC.